The 4 T cell receptor beta chains given below trace back to one sample, sequenced in a study of T-cell memory formation after mild COVID-19. TCRdb processed the 5' RACE reads anew with MiXCR; each CDR3 protein has one entry. The profile shows 450,000 to 650,000 distinct CDR3 sequences, roughly 20% of them singletons. What was sequenced was PBMCs or a T cell subset sorted from them (not recorded which). The receptors here all came from an adult woman who had mild COVID-19 (a few samples of this study predate the infection). Cell type and time point are not known.

In its sample, this clonotype was seen a few times. The chain uses TRBV10-3 and TRBJ2-2; tentatively, D is TRBD2 (5 bases). This CDR3 has 15 residues. In germline, CDR1 is ENHRY, CDR2 SYGVKD. Trimming left V 0 bases short and J 6 bases short, with 11 bases between. The chain's CDR3 is CAISESDFYAGELFF. The CDR3 region has the DNA TGTGCCATCAGTGAGTCGGACTTCTACGCCGGGGAGCTGTTTTTT.

This clonotype was counted a few times. CDR3 in DNA: TGTGCCAGCAGCCTGAACTTGGACAATGAGCAGTTCTTC. It specifies CASSLNLDNEQFF. The rearrangement uses TRBV2 and TRBJ2-1; no definite D call. The CDR3 has 13 amino acids. Germline assignment: CDR1 SNHLY and CDR2 FYNNEI. V lost 6 bases, J lost 5 bases, and 11 bases lay in between.

The chain uses TRBV12-3 or TRBV12-4 and TRBJ1-2, with 7 bases matching TRBD1. Trimming at V came to 6 bases and at J to 1 base, leaving 5 bases not matched to a gene. This CDR3 is 14 amino acids long. Here the CDR3 reads CASSPGGYNYGYTF. DNA for the CDR3: TGTGCCAGCAGCCCAGGGGGTTATAACTATGGCTACACCTTC.

In this sample, this clonotype turned up many times. CDR3 sequence reads: CASSANPQSGANVLTF. The DNA for the CDR3 is TGTGCCAGCAGCGCAAACCCCCAGTCAGGGGCCAACGTCCTGACTTTC. The V and J genes are TRBV7-3 and TRBJ2-6; D is unresolved. CDR3 size: 16 residues. Looked up from germline, CDR1 is SGHTA and CDR2 is FQGTGA. Trimming removed 5 bases at V and 4 bases at J, with 15 bases between.